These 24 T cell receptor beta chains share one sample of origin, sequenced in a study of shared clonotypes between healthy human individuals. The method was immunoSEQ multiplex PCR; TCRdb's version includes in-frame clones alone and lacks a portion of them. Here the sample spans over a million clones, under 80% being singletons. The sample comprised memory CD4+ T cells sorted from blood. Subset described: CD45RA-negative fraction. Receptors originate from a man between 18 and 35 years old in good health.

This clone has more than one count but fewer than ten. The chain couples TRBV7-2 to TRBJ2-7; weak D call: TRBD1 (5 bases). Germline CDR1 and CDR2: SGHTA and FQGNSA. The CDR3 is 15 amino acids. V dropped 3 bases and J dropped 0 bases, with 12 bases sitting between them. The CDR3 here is CASSFKADSSYEQYF. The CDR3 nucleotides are TGTGCCAGCAGCTTTAAAGCCGACAGCTCCTACGAGCAGTACTTC.

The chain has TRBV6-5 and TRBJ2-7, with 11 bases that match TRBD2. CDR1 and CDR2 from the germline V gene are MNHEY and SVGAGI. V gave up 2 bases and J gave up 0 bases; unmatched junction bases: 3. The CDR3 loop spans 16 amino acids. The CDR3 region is CASSYQTSGISYEQYF. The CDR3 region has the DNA TGTGCCAGCAGTTACCAGACTAGCGGGATCTCCTACGAGCAGTACTTC.

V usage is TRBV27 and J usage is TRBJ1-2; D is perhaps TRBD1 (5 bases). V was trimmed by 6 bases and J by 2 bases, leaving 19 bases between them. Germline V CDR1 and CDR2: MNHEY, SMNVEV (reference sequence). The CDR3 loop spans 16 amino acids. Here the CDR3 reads CASSLSGTTENYGYTF. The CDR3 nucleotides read TGTGCCAGCAGCCTCTCCGGGACGACAGAGAACTATGGCTACACCTTC.

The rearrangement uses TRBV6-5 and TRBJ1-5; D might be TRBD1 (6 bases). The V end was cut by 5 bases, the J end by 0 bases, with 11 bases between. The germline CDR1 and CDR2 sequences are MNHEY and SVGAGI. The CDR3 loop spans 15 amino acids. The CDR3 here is CASSNDRYSNQPQHF. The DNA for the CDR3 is TGTGCCAGCAGTAACGACAGGTATAGCAATCAGCCCCAGCATTTT.

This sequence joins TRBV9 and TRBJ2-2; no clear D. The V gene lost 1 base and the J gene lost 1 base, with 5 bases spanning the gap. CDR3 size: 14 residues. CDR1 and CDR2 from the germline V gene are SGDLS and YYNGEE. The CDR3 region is CASSVQMNTGELFF. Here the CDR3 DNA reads TGTGCCAGCAGCGTACAGATGAACACCGGGGAGCTGTTTTTT.

The CDR3 here is CASSRQGSDGYTF. CDR3 sequence (DNA): TGTGCCAGCAGTAGACAGGGATCCGATGGCTACACCTTC. The V and J genes are TRBV2 and TRBJ1-2; 7 positions match TRBD1. The V and J ends lost 5 bases and 6 bases, in that order; junction bases with no gene match: 6. The CDR3 totals 13 residues. Per the germline V gene, CDR1 is SNHLY and CDR2 is FYNNEI.

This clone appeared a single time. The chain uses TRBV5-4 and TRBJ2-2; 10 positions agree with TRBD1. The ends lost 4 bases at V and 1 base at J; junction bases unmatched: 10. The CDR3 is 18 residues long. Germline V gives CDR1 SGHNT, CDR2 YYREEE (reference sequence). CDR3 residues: CASSRSGTGVGNTGELFF. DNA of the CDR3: TGTGCCAGCAGCAGATCCGGGACAGGGGTAGGGAACACCGGGGAGCTGTTTTTT.

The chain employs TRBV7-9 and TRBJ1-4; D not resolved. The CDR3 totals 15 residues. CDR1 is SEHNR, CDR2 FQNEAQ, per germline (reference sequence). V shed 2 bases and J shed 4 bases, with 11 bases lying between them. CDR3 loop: CASSLYVGGNEKLFF. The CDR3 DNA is TGTGCCAGCAGCTTATATGTCGGCGGTAATGAAAAACTGTTTTTT.

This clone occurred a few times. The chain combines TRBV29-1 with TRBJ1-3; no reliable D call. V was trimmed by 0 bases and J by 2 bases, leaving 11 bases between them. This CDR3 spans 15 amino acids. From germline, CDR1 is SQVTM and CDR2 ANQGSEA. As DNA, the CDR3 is TGCAGCGTTGAAGATCTAAGCAGGACTGGAAACACCATATATTTT. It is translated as CSVEDLSRTGNTIYF.

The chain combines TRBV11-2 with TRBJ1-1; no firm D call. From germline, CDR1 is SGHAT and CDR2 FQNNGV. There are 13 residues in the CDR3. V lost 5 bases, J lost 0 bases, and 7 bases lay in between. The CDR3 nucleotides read TGTGCCAGCAGCGTTTTTTTGAACACTGAAGCTTTCTTT. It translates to CASSVFLNTEAFF.

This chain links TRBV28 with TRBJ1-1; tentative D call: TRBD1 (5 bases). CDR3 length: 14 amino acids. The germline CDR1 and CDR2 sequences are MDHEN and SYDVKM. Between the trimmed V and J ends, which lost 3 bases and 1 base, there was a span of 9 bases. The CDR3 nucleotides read TGTGCCAGCAGTTTGGGGCATCAGAACACTGAAGCTTTCTTT. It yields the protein CASSLGHQNTEAFF.

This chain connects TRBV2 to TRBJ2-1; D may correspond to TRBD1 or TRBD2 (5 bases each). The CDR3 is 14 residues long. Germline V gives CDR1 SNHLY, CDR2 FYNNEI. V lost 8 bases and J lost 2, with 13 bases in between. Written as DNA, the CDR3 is TGTGCCAGCGGGGCTACTAGGACCTACAATGAGCAGTTCTTC. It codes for CASGATRTYNEQFF.

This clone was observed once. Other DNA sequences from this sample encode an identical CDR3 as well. Here the CDR3 DNA reads TGTGCCAGCAGCTTGGATCCGGGGGGGTCCTACAATGAGCAGTTCTTC. This gives the protein CASSLDPGGSYNEQFF. The V and J genes are TRBV5-6 and TRBJ2-1; 8 bases align to TRBD2. In germline, CDR1 is SGHDT, CDR2 YYEEEE. CDR3 length equals 16 residues. Losses at the gene ends were 0 bases for V and 1 base for J; bases not matched to a gene: 3.

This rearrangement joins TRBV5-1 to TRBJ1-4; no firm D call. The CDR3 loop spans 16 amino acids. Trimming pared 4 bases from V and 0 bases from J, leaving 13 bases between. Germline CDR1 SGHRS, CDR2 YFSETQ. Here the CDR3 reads CASSPRGPATNEKLFF. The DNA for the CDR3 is TGCGCCAGCAGCCCCCGTGGGCCGGCAACTAATGAAAAACTGTTTTTT.

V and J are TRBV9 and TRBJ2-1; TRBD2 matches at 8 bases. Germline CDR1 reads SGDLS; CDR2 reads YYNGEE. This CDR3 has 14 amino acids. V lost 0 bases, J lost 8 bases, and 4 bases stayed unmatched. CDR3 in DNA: TGTGCCAGCAGCGTAGTTCCAGCGGGAGATGAGCAGTTCTTC. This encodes CASSVVPAGDEQFF.

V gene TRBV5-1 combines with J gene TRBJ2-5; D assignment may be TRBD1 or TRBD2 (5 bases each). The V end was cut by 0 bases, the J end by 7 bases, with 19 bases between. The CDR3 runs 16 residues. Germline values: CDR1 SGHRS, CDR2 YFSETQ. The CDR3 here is CASSLEPTGSEGTQYF. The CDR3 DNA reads TGCGCCAGCAGCTTGGAACCTACAGGAAGTGAGGGGACCCAGTACTTC.

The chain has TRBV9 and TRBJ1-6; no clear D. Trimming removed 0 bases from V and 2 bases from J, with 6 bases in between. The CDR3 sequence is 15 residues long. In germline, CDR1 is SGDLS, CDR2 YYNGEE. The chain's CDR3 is CASSVGVPYNSPLHF. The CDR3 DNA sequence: TGTGCCAGCAGCGTAGGAGTACCCTATAATTCACCCCTCCACTTT.

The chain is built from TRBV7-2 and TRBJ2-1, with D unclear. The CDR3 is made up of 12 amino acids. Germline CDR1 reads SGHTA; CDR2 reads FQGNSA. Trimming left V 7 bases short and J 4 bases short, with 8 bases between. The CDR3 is CASNLGYNEQFF. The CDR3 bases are TGTGCCAGCAATCTCGGGTACAATGAGCAGTTCTTC.

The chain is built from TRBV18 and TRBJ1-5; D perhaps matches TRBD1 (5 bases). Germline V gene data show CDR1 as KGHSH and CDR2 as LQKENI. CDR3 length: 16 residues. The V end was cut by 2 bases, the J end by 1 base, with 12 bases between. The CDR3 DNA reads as TGTGCCAGCTCACCAGCCCCCCCAGGGAGCAATCAGCCCCAGCATTTT. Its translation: CASSPAPPGSNQPQHF.

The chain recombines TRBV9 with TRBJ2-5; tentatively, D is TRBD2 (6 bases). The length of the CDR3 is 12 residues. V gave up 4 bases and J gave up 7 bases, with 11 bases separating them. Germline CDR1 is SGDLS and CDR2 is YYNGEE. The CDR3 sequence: CASSSPGGTQYF. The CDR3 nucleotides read TGTGCCAGCAGCTCCCCCGGGGGGACCCAGTACTTC.

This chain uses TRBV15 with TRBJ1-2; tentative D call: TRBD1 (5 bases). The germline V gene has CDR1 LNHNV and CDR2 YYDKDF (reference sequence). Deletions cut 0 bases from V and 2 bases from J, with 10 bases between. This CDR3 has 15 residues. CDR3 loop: CATSRDRDGNYGYTF. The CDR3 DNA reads TGTGCCACCAGCAGAGATCGGGACGGAAACTATGGCTACACCTTC.

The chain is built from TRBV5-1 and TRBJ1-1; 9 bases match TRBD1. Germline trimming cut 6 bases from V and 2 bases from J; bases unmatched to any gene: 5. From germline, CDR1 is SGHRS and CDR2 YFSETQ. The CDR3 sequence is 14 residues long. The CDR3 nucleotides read TGCGCCAGCATCGCGGACAGGGGCAACACTGAAGCTTTCTTT. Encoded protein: CASIADRGNTEAFF.

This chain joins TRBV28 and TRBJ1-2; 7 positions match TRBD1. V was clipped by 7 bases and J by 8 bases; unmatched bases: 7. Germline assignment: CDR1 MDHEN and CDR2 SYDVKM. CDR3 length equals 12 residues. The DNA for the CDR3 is TGTGCCAGCACCCTGACAGGGCTCGGCTACACCTTC. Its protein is CASTLTGLGYTF.

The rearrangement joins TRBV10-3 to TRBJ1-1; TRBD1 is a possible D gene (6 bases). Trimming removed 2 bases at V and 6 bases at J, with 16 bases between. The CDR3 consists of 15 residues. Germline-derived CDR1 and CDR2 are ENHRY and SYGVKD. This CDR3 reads CAISEGGREVAEAFF. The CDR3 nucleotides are TGTGCCATCAGTGAGGGGGGCAGGGAAGTAGCTGAAGCTTTCTTT.